The T cell receptor (beta chain) described here comes from a study of technical replicates of blood from several donors. Produced via immunoSEQ multiplex PCR; TCRdb's table is partial and in-frame only. The sample has approximately 95,000 clones, roughly 95% seen once. Trimming left V 6 bases short and J 1 base short, with 10 bases between. The CDR3 sequence is 12 residues long. Looked up from germline, CDR1 is SQVTM and CDR2 is ANQGSEA. The clonotype originates from a human donor in good health. The J gene is TRBJ2-7, the V gene TRBV29-1; D gene unclear. The sequenced sample consisted of T cells isolated from PBMCs. The chain's CDR3 is CSVGIKSYEQYF. The CDR3 DNA follows: TGCAGCGTGGGCATTAAATCCTACGAGCAGTACTTC.